This T cell receptor beta chain emerged from a study of post-analysis software for immune sequencing data. About the study: The patients showed relapsing-remitting, secondary progressive and progressive-relapsing multiple sclerosis courses.

Study-wide results and limits: In patients, about 5 TRBV segments were more frequent than in controls, with TRBV5-6, TRBV5-1 and TRBV20-1 among them. Multiple sclerosis was associated with a significant reduction in normalized Chao1 diversity relative to controls. Pronounced co-clustering by F measure was evident among identically batched samples.

Germline V gene sequence: CDR1 LGHNA, CDR2 YNFKEQ. Losses at the gene ends were 2 bases for V and 8 bases for J; bases not matched to a gene: 6. This CDR3 contains 14 residues. As concerns this clonotype: Antigen unknown.

The TCR beta cDNA libraries contained unique molecular identifiers. Input amounts of roughly 0.85 to 11 million T cells were used. These gave approximately 500,000 cDNA molecules, so each molecule approximated one T cell. Each CDR3 protein gets one entry after TCRdb re-called the PCR reads with MiXCR. The sample carries 800,000 to 950,000 distinct CDR3 sequences, 53% recorded once. The chain recombines TRBV4-2 with TRBJ2-1; 7 bases are shared with TRBD2. The specimen was blood. The clonotype was recovered from a girl aged 10 to 17 with multiple sclerosis. The CDR3 DNA is TGTGCCAGCAGCCAAACCGGGACTACCGATGAGCAGTTCTTC. Translating gives CASSQTGTTDEQFF.